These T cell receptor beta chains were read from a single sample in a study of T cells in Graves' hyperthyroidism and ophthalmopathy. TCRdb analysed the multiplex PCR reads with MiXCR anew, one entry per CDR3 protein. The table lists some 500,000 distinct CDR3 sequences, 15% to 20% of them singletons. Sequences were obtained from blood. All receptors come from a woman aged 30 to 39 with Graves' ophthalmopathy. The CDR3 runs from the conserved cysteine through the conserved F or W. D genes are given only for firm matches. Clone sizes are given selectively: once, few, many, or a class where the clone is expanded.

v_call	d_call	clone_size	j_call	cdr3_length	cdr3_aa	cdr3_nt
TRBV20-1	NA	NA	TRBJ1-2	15	CSARLPGATEGGYTF	TGCAGTGCTAGATTGCCAGGAGCGACTGAGGGTGGCTACACCTTC
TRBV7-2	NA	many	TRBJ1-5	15	CASSRSRDGNQPQHF	TGTGCCAGCAGCCGATCAAGGGACGGCAATCAGCCCCAGCATTTT
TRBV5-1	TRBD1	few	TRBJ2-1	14	CASSLGTGGSEQFF	TGCGCCAGCAGCTTGGGGACAGGGGGCAGTGAGCAGTTCTTC
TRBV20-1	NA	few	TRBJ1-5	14	CSARLGAGNQPQHF	TGCAGTGCTAGATTGGGGGCAGGCAATCAGCCCCAGCATTTT
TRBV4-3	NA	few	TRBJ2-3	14	CASSHRENTDTQYF	TGCGCCAGCAGCCATAGGGAAAACACAGATACGCAGTATTTT
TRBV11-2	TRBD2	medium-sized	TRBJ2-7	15	CASSQGLAGLDEQYF	TGTGCCAGCAGTCAAGGACTAGCGGGACTCGACGAGCAGTACTTC
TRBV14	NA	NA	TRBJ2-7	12	CASSRSPYEQYF	TGTGCCAGCAGCCGAAGCCCCTACGAGCAGTACTTC
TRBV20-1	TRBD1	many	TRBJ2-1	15	CSARGRQGAKNEQFF	TGCAGTGCTAGAGGTCGACAGGGGGCTAAGAATGAGCAGTTCTTC
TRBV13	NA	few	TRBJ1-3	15	CASSPTTDSGNTIYF	TGTGCCAGCAGTCCTACGACGGATTCTGGAAACACCATATATTTT
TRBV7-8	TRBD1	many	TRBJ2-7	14	CASSATGGPYEQYF	TGTGCCAGCAGCGCGACAGGGGGCCCCTACGAGCAGTACTTC
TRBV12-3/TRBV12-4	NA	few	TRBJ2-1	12	CAEGRGQREQFF	TGTGCCGAGGGGAGGGGGCAACGAGAGCAGTTCTTC
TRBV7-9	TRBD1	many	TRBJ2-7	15	CASSTQPQGSYEQYF	TGTGCCAGCAGCACCCAACCACAGGGGTCCTACGAGCAGTACTTC
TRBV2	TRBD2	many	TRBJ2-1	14	CASGPEAGDHEQFF	TGTGCCAGCGGCCCCGAGGCGGGAGACCATGAGCAGTTCTTC
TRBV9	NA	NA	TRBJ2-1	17	CASSVGSRGGSYNEQFF	TGTGCCAGCAGCGTAGGGTCGAGGGGAGGCTCCTACAATGAGCAGTTCTTC
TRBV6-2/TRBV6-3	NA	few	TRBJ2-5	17	CASSYYDSYNLQETQYF	TGTGCCAGCAGTTACTACGACAGCTACAACCTTCAAGAGACCCAGTACTTC
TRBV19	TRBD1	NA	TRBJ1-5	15	CASSMPGQGYQPQHF	TGTGCCAGTAGTATGCCGGGACAGGGATATCAGCCCCAGCATTTT
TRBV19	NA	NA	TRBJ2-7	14	CASSTQGLGYEQYF	TGTGCCAGTAGTACCCAGGGTCTTGGGTACGAGCAGTACTTC
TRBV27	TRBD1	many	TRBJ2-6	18	CASSRYRDRPPGANVLTF	TGTGCCAGCAGCCGATACCGGGACAGGCCCCCTGGGGCCAACGTCCTGACTTTC
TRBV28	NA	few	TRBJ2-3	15	CASIGGTGHTDTQYF	TGTGCCAGTATAGGGGGAACGGGACACACAGATACGCAGTATTTT
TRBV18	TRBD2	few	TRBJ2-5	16	CASSTLLGGSQETQYF	TGTGCCAGCTCAACCCTTCTGGGAGGGAGCCAAGAGACCCAGTACTTC
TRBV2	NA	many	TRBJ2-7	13	CASRPGLQGEQYF	TGTGCCAGCAGGCCAGGACTCCAGGGTGAGCAGTACTTC
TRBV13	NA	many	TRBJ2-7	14	CASSLGRGFYEQYF	TGTGCCAGCAGCTTGGGGCGAGGATTCTACGAGCAGTACTTC
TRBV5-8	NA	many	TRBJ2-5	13	CASSLGRKETQYF	TGTGCCAGCAGCTTGGGCAGGAAAGAGACCCAGTACTTC
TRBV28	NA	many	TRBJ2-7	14	CASSFRDGSYEQYF	TGTGCCAGCAGTTTTCGGGACGGGTCCTACGAGCAGTACTTC
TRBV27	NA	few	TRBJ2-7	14	CASSLKSEGYEQYF	TGTGCCAGCAGTTTAAAGTCAGAAGGGTACGAGCAGTACTTC
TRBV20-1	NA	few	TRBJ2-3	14	CSARGSTSTDTQYF	TGCAGTGCTAGAGGGAGCACCAGCACAGATACGCAGTATTTT
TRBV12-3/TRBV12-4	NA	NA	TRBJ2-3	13	CASSWARTDTQYF	TGTGCCAGCAGTTGGGCCCGGACAGATACGCAGTATTTT
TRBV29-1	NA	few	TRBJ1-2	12	CSTYGTDYGYTF	TGCAGCACCTACGGGACGGACTATGGCTACACCTTC
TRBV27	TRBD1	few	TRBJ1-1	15	CASSFGQGGVTEAFF	TGTGCCAGCAGTTTCGGACAGGGAGGGGTCACTGAAGCTTTCTTT
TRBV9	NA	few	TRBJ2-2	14	CASSVAGIDGELFF	TGTGCCAGCAGCGTAGCAGGGATTGACGGGGAGCTGTTTTTT
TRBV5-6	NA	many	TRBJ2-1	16	CASSPLGARDDDEQFF	TGTGCCAGCAGCCCTTTAGGCGCCCGGGACGACGATGAGCAGTTCTTC
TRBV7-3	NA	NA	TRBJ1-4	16	CASSLMGGATNEKLFF	TGTGCCAGCAGCTTAATGGGCGGAGCAACTAATGAAAAACTGTTTTTT
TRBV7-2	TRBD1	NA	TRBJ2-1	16	CASSSHRQGLINEQFF	TGTGCCAGCAGCTCCCACAGACAGGGTTTAATCAATGAGCAGTTCTTC
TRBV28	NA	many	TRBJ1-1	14	CASWQGGMNTEAFF	TGTGCCAGCTGGCAGGGCGGCATGAACACTGAAGCTTTCTTT
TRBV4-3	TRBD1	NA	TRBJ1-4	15	CASSPWTGTNEKLFF	TGCGCCAGCAGCCCCTGGACAGGGACTAATGAAAAACTGTTTTTT
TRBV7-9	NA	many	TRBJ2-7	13	CATAGPFSREQYF	TGTGCCACCGCCGGGCCTTTTTCCCGCGAGCAGTACTTC
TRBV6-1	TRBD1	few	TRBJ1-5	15	CASSLDRGGNQPQHF	TGTGCCAGCAGTCTAGACAGGGGAGGCAATCAGCCCCAGCATTTT
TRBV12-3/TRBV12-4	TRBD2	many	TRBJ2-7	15	CASSFGPGGPHEQYF	TGTGCCAGCAGTTTTGGTCCGGGAGGGCCCCACGAGCAGTACTTC
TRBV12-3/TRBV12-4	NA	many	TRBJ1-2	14	CASSSRVGGRGYTF	TGTGCCAGCAGTTCACGCGTGGGGGGCAGGGGCTACACCTTC
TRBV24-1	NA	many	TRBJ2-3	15	CATSDFSGSTDTQYF	TGTGCCACCAGTGACTTCAGCGGGAGCACAGATACGCAGTATTTT
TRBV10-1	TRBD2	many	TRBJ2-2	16	CASSDLAGVGAGELFF	TGCGCCAGCAGTGATCTAGCGGGAGTCGGGGCCGGGGAGCTGTTTTTT
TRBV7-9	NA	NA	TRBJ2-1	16	CASSSPQGGAYNEQFF	TGTGCCAGCAGCTCGCCCCAAGGAGGCGCCTACAATGAGCAGTTCTTC
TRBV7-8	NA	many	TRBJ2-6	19	CASSPRGGQGLSGANVLTF	TGTGCCAGCAGCCCCCGGGGGGGACAGGGCCTCTCTGGGGCCAACGTCCTGACTTTC
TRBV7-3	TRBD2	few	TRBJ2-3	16	CASSLRREGSTDTQYF	TGTGCCAGCAGCTTACGGCGGGAGGGAAGCACAGATACGCAGTATTTT
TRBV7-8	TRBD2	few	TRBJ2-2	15	CASPVLAGNTGELFF	TGTGCCAGCCCGGTCCTAGCGGGGAACACCGGGGAGCTGTTTTTT
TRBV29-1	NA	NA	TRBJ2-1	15	CSVVGRRSSYNEQFF	TGCAGCGTTGTGGGCAGGCGAAGCTCCTACAATGAGCAGTTCTTC
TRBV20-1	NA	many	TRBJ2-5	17	CSANPGGRGPSGETQYF	TGCAGTGCTAACCCTGGAGGGAGGGGGCCGAGTGGGGAGACCCAGTACTTC
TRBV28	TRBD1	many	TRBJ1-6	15	CASLRDRAIGSPLHF	TGTGCCAGCCTGAGGGACAGGGCCATTGGGTCACCCCTCCACTTT
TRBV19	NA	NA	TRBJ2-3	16	CASSIFGGPLADTQYF	TGTGCCAGTAGTATTTTTGGGGGCCCTCTAGCGGATACGCAGTATTTT
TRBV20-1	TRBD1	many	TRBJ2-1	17	CSARTRQGASSYNEQFF	TGCAGTGCTAGGACCCGACAGGGGGCGAGCTCCTACAATGAGCAGTTCTTC
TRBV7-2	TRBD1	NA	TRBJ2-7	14	CASSSRQGVDEQYF	TGTGCCAGCAGCTCCAGACAGGGGGTCGACGAGCAGTACTTC
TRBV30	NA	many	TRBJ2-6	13	CAWSVDGANVLTF	TGTGCCTGGAGTGTAGATGGGGCCAACGTCCTGACTTTC
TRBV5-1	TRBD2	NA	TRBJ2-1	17	CASSSYRTSGSSNEQFF	TGCGCCAGCAGCTCTTACCGGACTAGCGGGAGCTCCAATGAGCAGTTCTTC
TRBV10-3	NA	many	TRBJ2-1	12	CAISEYRTPQFF	TGTGCCATCAGTGAGTATCGGACTCCGCAGTTCTTC
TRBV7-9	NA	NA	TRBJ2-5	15	CASSLFVGADETQYF	TGTGCCAGCAGCTTATTTGTGGGGGCGGATGAGACCCAGTACTTC
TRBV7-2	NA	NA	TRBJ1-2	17	CASSLGPDTIFGYGYTF	TGTGCCAGCAGCTTAGGACCAGACACGATATTCGGGTATGGCTACACCTTC
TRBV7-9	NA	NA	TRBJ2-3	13	CASRRGGTDTQYF	TGTGCCAGCAGGAGGGGGGGAACAGATACGCAGTATTTT
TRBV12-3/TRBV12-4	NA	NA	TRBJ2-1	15	CASSLEQGAVDEQFF	TGTGCCAGCAGTTTAGAACAGGGTGCGGTAGATGAGCAGTTCTTC
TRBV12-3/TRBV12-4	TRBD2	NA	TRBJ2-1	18	CASSLTGLAGGPANEQFF	TGTGCCAGCAGTTTAACCGGACTAGCGGGAGGGCCTGCGAATGAGCAGTTCTTC